This entry features one T cell receptor (beta chain) sequence. What it binds is not known. This sample was taken from a study of shared clonotypes between healthy human individuals. Study-wide background: Aged between 18 and 49, the donors were a couple of women and three men. Study-wide results and caveats: Relative to clonotypes present in all four donors, those not shared had lower generation probabilities.

It was at deep level that the assay was run. Genomic DNA of every subset was divided equally among multiple immunoSEQ plates. The method was immunoSEQ multiplex PCR; TCRdb's version includes in-frame clones alone and lacks a portion of them. The sample includes about 2.4 million clones, roughly 93% of them seen just once. The CDR3 is 15 residues long. Looked up from germline, CDR1 is SGDLS and CDR2 is YYNGEE. The trim removed 4 bases at V and 2 bases at J, leaving 7 bases unmatched. The sequence was obtained from a man younger than 35 in good health. Some clones in this sample may be carry-over from other donors' samples. The chain has TRBV9 and TRBJ2-3; 7 positions match TRBD1. The sample taken for sequencing was naive CD4+ T cells from PBMCs. As for subset: CD45RA+ positively selected. The CDR3 bases are TGTGCCAGCAGCCAGGCAGGGGGTACCACAGATACGCAGTATTTT. It yields the protein CASSQAGGTTDTQYF. Full variable domain (remainder filled in from reference TRBV9 and TRBJ2-3): DSGVTQTPKHLITATGQRVTLRCSPRSGDLSVYWYQQSLDQGLQFLIQYYNGEERAKGNILERFSAQQFPDLHSELNLSSLELGDSALYFCASSQAGGTTDTQYFGPGTRLTVL.